One sample yielded the 10 T cell receptor beta chains listed below, sequenced in a study of blood T cell repertoires in COVID-19. This table comes from immunoSEQ multiplex PCR, and its TCRdb copy is limited to in-frame clones, with some not included. The table has about 180,000 clones, roughly 82% seen once. The sequenced sample was PBMCs or T cells enriched from blood (not recorded which). The receptors stem from a man aged 50 to 59 who had recovered from COVID-19.

This chain uses TRBV9 with TRBJ1-1; 9 bases are a match to TRBD1. CDR1 SGDLS and CDR2 YYNGEE come from the germline V gene. The CDR3 runs to 13 residues. The trim removed 6 bases at V and 11 bases at J, leaving 11 bases unmatched. The CDR3 coding sequence is TGTGCCAGCACCCCAAGGGACAGGGTGGAGGCTTTCTTT. Its translation: CASTPRDRVEAFF.

The rearrangement uses TRBV7-2 and TRBJ1-1; perhaps TRBD1 as D (5 bases). V dropped 3 bases and J dropped 0 bases, with 14 bases sitting between them. CDR1 and CDR2 (germline): SGHTA, FQGNSA. The CDR3 runs 16 residues. CDR3 amino acids: CASSFSGGPLNTEAFF. CDR3 DNA sequence: TGTGCCAGCAGCTTTAGCGGGGGACCCTTGAACACTGAAGCTTTCTTT.

The chain combines TRBV25-1 with TRBJ1-4; D remains ambiguous. CDR1 and CDR2 (germline): MGHDK, SYGVNS. The CDR3 runs 16 residues. The V end lost 1 base, the J end lost 0 bases, and 9 bases lay between the germline ends. CDR3 DNA sequence: TGTGCCAGCAGTGAATCGGGTATATCAACTAATGAAAAACTGTTTTTT. Translating gives CASSESGISTNEKLFF.

The chain recombines TRBV7-9 with TRBJ2-3, with 9 bases that match TRBD1. This CDR3 region has 15 residues. Looked up from germline, CDR1 is SEHNR and CDR2 is FQNEAQ (reference sequence). The V gene end was trimmed by 5 bases and the J gene end by 0 bases; junction bases not matched to a gene: 3. CDR3 nucleotide sequence: TGTGCCAGCAGCCAAGGGACAGGGAGCACAGATACGCAGTATTTT. Protein sequence: CASSQGTGSTDTQYF.

The chain is built from TRBV27 and TRBJ1-1; 8 bases are shared with TRBD1. This CDR3 has 13 residues. The germline CDR1 and CDR2 sequences are MNHEY and SMNVEV (reference sequence). After removal of 3 bases from V and 3 bases from J, the junction contained 0 bases not matched to a gene. DNA for the CDR3: TGTGCCAGCAGTTTGGACAGGGACACTGAAGCTTTCTTT. This codes for CASSLDRDTEAFF.

This rearrangement joins TRBV29-1 to TRBJ1-2; 9 bases align to TRBD1. V shed 6 bases, J shed 8 bases, and the junction held 1 base outside the gene matches. The CDR3 length is 10 residues. Per the germline V gene, CDR1 is SQVTM and CDR2 is ANQGSEA. The CDR3 is CSVTGGGYTF. CDR3 bases: TGCAGCGTGACAGGGGGGGGCTACACCTTC. Full variable domain (remainder filled in from reference TRBV29-1 and TRBJ1-2): SAVISQKPSRDICQRGTSLTIQCQVDSQVTMMFWYRQQPGQSLTLIATANQGSEATYESGFVIDKFPISRPNLTFSTLTVSNMSPEDSSIYLCSVTGGGYTFGSGTRLTVV.

The chain uses TRBV4-1 and TRBJ1-2, with 10 bases fitting TRBD1. Looked up from germline, CDR1 is MGHRA and CDR2 is YSYEKL. The V and J ends lost 4 bases and 7 bases, in that order; junction bases with no gene match: 12. CDR3 size: 16 residues. CDR3 coding DNA: TGCGCCAGCAGCCCACAGGTGGGACAGGGGTCGGGTGGCTACACCTTC. Its protein product is CASSPQVGQGSGGYTF.

The rearrangement uses TRBV5-4 and TRBJ2-3, with TRBD2 as a possible D gene (6 bases). This CDR3 is built from 16 residues. Trimming shortened V by 1 base and J by 8 bases, and 20 bases separated the two germline ends. The germline V gene has CDR1 SGHNT and CDR2 YYREEE (reference sequence). The CDR3 sequence: CASSLNVAGPTRTQYF. CDR3 nucleotide sequence: TGTGCCAGCAGCTTGAATGTGGCGGGACCTACTCGTACGCAGTATTTT.

The CDR3 protein is CASSLGTYHQETQYF. Written as DNA, the CDR3 is TGTGCCAGCAGCTTAGGGACATACCACCAAGAGACCCAGTACTTC. The J gene is TRBJ2-5, the V gene TRBV7-8; D may be TRBD1 (5 bases). Trimming took off 1 base at V and 0 bases at J, with 9 bases between the two ends. Germline CDR1 SGHVS, CDR2 FQNEAQ. This CDR3 comprises 15 residues.

This clone was counted a single time. At the DNA level, this CDR3 is encoded by other sequences in the same sample as well. The V call is TRBV7-9, the J call TRBJ1-1; possibly TRBD1 for D (5 bases). This CDR3 region has 14 residues. The germline V and J ends were trimmed by 4 bases and 2 bases, with 11 bases remaining between them. Germline CDR1 and CDR2: SEHNR and FQNEAQ (reference sequence). CDR3 in DNA: TGTGCCAGCAGCTCCCAGGGCCTTAACACTGAAGCTTTCTTT. Its translation: CASSSQGLNTEAFF.